What follows are 9 T cell receptor beta chains derived from one specimen sequenced in a study of regulatory T cells. Amplification used 52 TRBV primers and 13 TRBJ primers. Repertoires were generated with immunoSEQ multiplex PCR, while TCRdb's copy carries only in-frame clones and drops some. The top ten clones hold roughly 1.5% of a sample with 25,000 to 30,000 clones, 92% of them seen once. Study results and limitations: Hydrophobic residues at CDR3 positions 6 and 7 were enriched in conventional CD4+ T cells of CD3G-deficient patients.

These receptors have no known antigen. The specimen sequenced was conventional CD4+ T cells sorted from blood. These receptors were taken from a person aged 18-35 years with CD3G deficiency.

The rearrangement links TRBV21-1 to TRBJ2-5; the table's D gene call, TRBD2, was not cross checked with the DNA. TRBV21-1 is a recognized pseudogene. The CDR3 runs 11 residues. CDR3 coding DNA: TGTGCCAGCCTCCCGGGGGAGACCCAGTACTTC. Translating it yields CASLPGETQYF.

The genes are TRBV28 and TRBJ2-3, with 9 bases lining up with TRBD1. Germline V gene data show CDR1 as MDHEN and CDR2 as SYDVKM. The CDR3 runs 15 residues. Trimming took 3 bases from V and 6 from J; bases not matched to a gene: 7. The CDR3 protein is CASSFPRQGVDTQYF. CDR3 DNA sequence: TGTGCCAGCAGTTTCCCCCGACAGGGGGTGGATACGCAGTATTTT.

V is TRBV7-9 and J is TRBJ2-1; D perhaps matches TRBD2 (5 bases). Trimming removed 0 bases from V and 9 bases from J, with 6 bases in between. Germline CDR1 and CDR2: SEHNR and FQNEAQ (reference sequence). The CDR3 has 12 amino acids. The CDR3 DNA sequence: TGTGCCAGCAGCTTAGCAGGGAGTGAGCAGTTCTTC. Residues: CASSLAGSEQFF. Together with reference TRBV7-9 and TRBJ2-1, the CDR3 gives the full variable domain: DTGVSQNPRHKITKRGQNVTFRCDPISEHNRLYWYRQTLGQGPEFLTYFQNEAQLEKSRLLSDRFSAERPKGSFSTLEIQRTEQGDSAMYLCASSLAGSEQFFGPGTRLTVL.

This clone was seen once. The chain uses TRBV7-9 and TRBJ2-3, with D perhaps TRBD1 or TRBD2 (5 bases each). Germline assignment: CDR1 SEHNR and CDR2 FQNEAQ (reference sequence). This CDR3 region has 16 residues. The V gene lost 1 base and the J gene lost 5 bases, with 16 bases spanning the gap. The CDR3 coding sequence is TGTGCCAGCAGCTTAGGGGGCCGAGGGGCCCGAGATACGCAGTATTTT. Residues: CASSLGGRGARDTQYF.

The chain carries TRBV28 and TRBJ2-5; 7 positions agree with TRBD1. The germline V gene encodes CDR1 MDHEN and CDR2 SYDVKM. The V gene end was trimmed by 5 bases and the J gene end by 5 bases; junction bases not matched to a gene: 14. CDR3 length: 16 amino acids. CDR3 in DNA: TGTGCCAGCAGTCGGGTAGACAGGGTCAATAGGGAGACCCAGTACTTC. Protein: CASSRVDRVNRETQYF.

This clone appeared a few times. The rearrangement links TRBV6-1 to TRBJ2-7; no reliable D call. Trimming shortened V by 7 bases and J by 2 bases, and 15 bases separated the two germline ends. Germline values: CDR1 MNHNS, CDR2 SASEGT. This CDR3 has 14 residues. The chain's CDR3 is CASMRPSPPYEQYF. In nucleotides, the CDR3 is TGTGCCAGCATGAGACCTTCTCCTCCCTACGAGCAGTACTTC.

The genes are TRBV7-8 and TRBJ2-1; TRBD1 might be the D (6 bases). This CDR3 region has 18 residues. V lost 1 base, J lost 7 bases, and 23 bases lay in between. CDR1 and CDR2 (germline): SGHVS, FQNEAQ. CDR3 coding DNA: TGTGCCAGCAGCTTAGACTGGGGGACACCTTGGGCCCGGAATGAGCAGTTCTTC. Encoded protein: CASSLDWGTPWARNEQFF. Full variable domain (missing parts from reference TRBV7-8 and TRBJ2-1): GAGVSQSPRYKVAKRGQDVALRCDPISGHVSLFWYQQALGQGPEFLTYFQNEAQLDKSGLPSDRFFAERPEGSVSTLKIQRTQQEDSAVYLCASSLDWGTPWARNEQFFGPGTRLTVL.

The chain couples TRBV7-3 to TRBJ2-5, with unresolved D. CDR1 is SGHTA and CDR2 is FQGTGA in the germline V gene. V lost 5 bases and J 2 bases, leaving 9 bases between the germline ends. CDR3 length: 13 amino acids. CDR3 DNA: TGTGCCAGCAGCCGGAGCCGTCAAGAGACCCAGTACTTC. Translation gives CASSRSRQETQYF.

The gene calls are TRBV28 and TRBJ1-5; D remains ambiguous. The CDR3 is 11 residues long. With 5 bases removed from V and 11 bases from J, the gap between germline ends came to 10 bases. Germline V lookup: CDR1 MDHEN, CDR2 SYDVKM. CDR3 amino acids: CASSTGRAQHF. The CDR3 bases are TGTGCCAGCAGTACCGGACGGGCCCAGCATTTT.